Below, 5 T cell receptor beta chains from the same sample are listed, as sequenced in a study of beta chain features in type 1 diabetes. The sequenced template was cDNA made from the entire isolated RNA. Profiled with immunoSEQ multiplex PCR; TCRdb holds only in-frame clones, not every one. The sample includes about 140,000 clones, 9.7% of them seen just once. The specimen sequenced was central memory CD4+ T cells from blood. The receptors here all came from a woman aged 35 to 49 in good health.

This clone was detected only a few times. The V and J genes are TRBV6-5 and TRBJ1-6, with 7 bases fitting TRBD1. Germline trimming cut 2 bases from V and 6 bases from J; bases unmatched to any gene: 7. This CDR3 contains 16 residues. Germline V CDR1 and CDR2: MNHEY, SVGAGI. This chain's CDR3 is CASSYEGGQRNSPLHF. Here the CDR3 DNA reads TGTGCCAGCAGTTACGAGGGGGGACAGCGTAATTCACCCCTCCACTTT.

The CDR3: CASSLGLGGPGETQYF. The DNA of the CDR3 is TGTGCCAGCAGCTTGGGTCTGGGGGGGCCCGGAGAGACCCAGTACTTC. This chain joins TRBV5-6 and TRBJ2-5, with a weak D call TRBD2 (7 bases). Germline CDR1 SGHDT, CDR2 YYEEEE. This CDR3 spans 16 amino acids. V gave up 0 bases and J gave up 4 bases, with 16 bases separating them.

This sequence joins TRBV13 and TRBJ1-5; possibly TRBD1 for D (6 bases). CDR3 size: 14 residues. Germline CDR1 is PRHDT and CDR2 is FYEKMQ (reference sequence). V was shortened by 4 bases and J by 8 bases, with 15 bases between the two germline ends. In DNA form, the CDR3 reads TGTGCCAGCAGCTCAGACAGGCGTCGTGAGCCCCAGCATTTT. Amino acids: CASSSDRRREPQHF. The entire variable domain, with the rest obtained from reference TRBV13 and TRBJ1-5, is as follows: AAGVIQSPRHLIKEKRETATLKCYPIPRHDTVYWYQQGPGQDPQFLISFYEKMQSDKGSIPDRFSAQQFSDYHSELNMSSLELGDSALYFCASSSDRRREPQHFGDGTRLSIL.

The V and J genes are TRBV6-6 and TRBJ1-6, with 7 bases aligning to TRBD1. This CDR3 is 12 amino acids long. Germline lookup yields CDR1 MNHNY and CDR2 SVGAGI (reference sequence). V lost 5 bases to trimming and J lost 11 bases; unmatched junction nucleotides: 3. CDR3 nucleotide sequence: TGTGCCAGCAGTAACGACAGGGCACCCCTCCACTTT. Translation gives CASSNDRAPLHF.

The V gene is TRBV4-2, the J gene TRBJ2-3; TRBD1 might be the D (5 bases). Trimming pared 5 bases from V and 6 bases from J, leaving 12 bases between. The CDR3 spans 13 residues. In germline, CDR1 is LGHNA, CDR2 YNFKEQ. The CDR3 here is CASSFDRSDTQYF. In DNA, the CDR3 is TGTGCCAGCAGCTTCGACAGAAGCGATACGCAGTATTTT.